These 19 T cell receptor beta chains share one sample of origin, sequenced in a study of shared clonotypes between healthy human individuals. Produced via immunoSEQ multiplex PCR; TCRdb's table is partial and in-frame only. This table holds about 180,000 clones, over 80% found once. The sequenced material came from naive CD4+ T cells sorted from blood. Subset described: CD45RA+ positively selected. Receptors were obtained from a woman aged 25 to 45 in good health.

V gene TRBV6-5 combines with J gene TRBJ2-1; D may be TRBD1 or TRBD2 (5 bases each). This CDR3 has 13 residues. V was trimmed by 3 bases and J by 6 bases, leaving 9 bases between them. CDR1 MNHEY and CDR2 SVGAGI come from the germline V gene. The CDR3: CASSYTRGNEQFF. The DNA for the CDR3 is TGTGCCAGCAGTTATACTAGGGGCAATGAGCAGTTCTTC.

V and J are TRBV19 and TRBJ1-4, with 9 positions matching TRBD1. The CDR3 runs 15 residues. CDR1 is LNHDA, CDR2 SQIVND, per germline (reference sequence). V was clipped by 3 bases and J by 4 bases; unmatched bases: 3. CDR3 region: CASSMVTGGNEKLFF. The CDR3 DNA sequence: TGTGCCAGTAGTATGGTGACAGGGGGTAATGAAAAACTGTTTTTT.

The chain couples TRBV11-2 to TRBJ2-7; 8 positions agree with TRBD1. The CDR3 covers 15 residues. V was pared by 7 bases and J by 0 bases, with 8 bases of the junction left unmatched. Germline-derived CDR1 and CDR2 are SGHAT and FQNNGV. The CDR3: CASTEWDRSSYEQYF. The DNA for the CDR3 is TGTGCCAGCACCGAGTGGGACAGGAGCTCCTACGAGCAGTACTTC.

This clone was found once. The chain recombines TRBV28 with TRBJ1-5, with 8 bases that match TRBD1. Per the germline V gene, CDR1 is MDHEN and CDR2 is SYDVKM. V lost 4 bases, J lost 2 bases, and 4 bases stayed unmatched. The CDR3 totals 15 residues. The CDR3: CASSSGGFGNQPQHF. Written as DNA, the CDR3 is TGTGCCAGCAGTTCAGGGGGCTTCGGCAATCAGCCCCAGCATTTT.

The chain uses TRBV4-2 and TRBJ2-5; 8 nucleotides agree with TRBD2. The last part of the DNA fits TRBJ2-7 better; the J call may be wrong. CDR3 length: 14 amino acids. Per the germline V gene, CDR1 is LGHNA and CDR2 is YNFKEQ. CDR3 in amino acids: CASSQVGRAYEQYF. In DNA, the CDR3 is TGTGCCAGCAGCCAAGTCGGGAGGGCCTACGAGCAGTACTTC.

J is TRBJ2-5 and V is TRBV7-2, with 8 bases identical to TRBD2. The DNA end is more similar to TRBJ2-7, so the J call may be wrong. This CDR3 has 14 amino acids. CDR1 and CDR2 (germline): SGHTA, FQGNSA. The CDR3, as DNA: TGTGCCAGCAGCAATAAAGCGGGAGCGGACGAGCAGTACTTC. Protein: CASSNKAGADEQYF.

The chain combines TRBV20-1 with TRBJ1-6; D gene unclear. Germline-derived CDR1 and CDR2 are DFQATT and SNEGSKA (reference sequence). The CDR3 sequence is 11 residues long. Deletions cut 5 bases from V and 8 bases from J, with 7 bases between. The CDR3 here is CSARRDSPLHF. The CDR3 DNA reads TGCAGTGCTCGGCGCGATTCACCCCTCCACTTT.

The genes are TRBV20-1 and TRBJ2-3, with no clear D. V lost 8 bases and J 2 bases, leaving 5 bases between the germline ends. Per germline, CDR1 DFQATT and CDR2 SNEGSKA (reference sequence). The CDR3 is 10 residues long. CDR3 nucleotides: TGCAGTCTCCACACAGATACGCAGTATTTT. Its protein is CSLHTDTQYF.

The chain has TRBV6-6 and TRBJ2-5; 7 bases are a match to TRBD2. Near its end, the DNA agrees better with TRBJ2-7, so the J call may be wrong. CDR1 is MNHNY, CDR2 SVGAGI, per germline (reference sequence). This CDR3 has 15 amino acids. The CDR3 DNA reads TGTGCCAGCAGTTGGGAGGGGAGCCTCTCCTACGAGCAGTACTTC. Residues: CASSWEGSLSYEQYF.

Only one count was recorded for this clone. The rearrangement joins TRBV19 to TRBJ1-4; D is uncertain. The CDR3 is 17 amino acids. The V end lost 0 bases, the J end lost 0 bases, and 11 bases lay between the germline ends. In germline, CDR1 is LNHDA, CDR2 SQIVND (reference sequence). CDR3 residues: CASSIDLGISTNEKLFF. In nucleotides, the CDR3 is TGTGCCAGTAGTATAGATTTGGGCATATCAACTAATGAAAAACTGTTTTTT.

The chain links TRBV5-6 to TRBJ2-7, with TRBD1 matching 7 bases. Germline V gene lookup returns CDR1 SGHDT and CDR2 YYEEEE. The length of the CDR3 is 15 residues. The J segment lost 2 bases and the V segment lost 4 bases, leaving 9 bases of the junction unmatched. In nucleotides, the CDR3 is TGTGCCAGCAGCCCAACGGACAGGCGCACCTACGAGCAGTACTTC. It yields the protein CASSPTDRRTYEQYF. Full variable domain (outside the CDR3, taken from reference TRBV5-6 and TRBJ2-7): DAGVTQSPTHLIKTRGQQVTLRCSPKSGHDTVSWYQQALGQGPQFIFQYYEEEERQRGNFPDRFSGHQFPNYSSELNVNALLLGDSALYLCASSPTDRRTYEQYFGPGTRLTVT.

This rearrangement joins TRBV6-6 to TRBJ2-2; D not resolved. Germline loops: CDR1 MNHNY, CDR2 SVGAGI (reference sequence). This CDR3 has 12 residues. Trimming shortened V by 5 bases and J by 6 bases, and 7 bases separated the two germline ends. CDR3 sequence reads: CASSPRAGELFF. CDR3 coding DNA: TGTGCCAGCAGTCCCCGTGCCGGGGAGCTGTTTTTT.

The chain combines TRBV10-3 with TRBJ2-7, with D maybe TRBD1 (5 bases). This CDR3 comprises 15 residues. The germline V and J ends were trimmed by 0 bases and 4 bases, with 13 bases remaining between them. The V gene's germline CDR1 is ENHRY and CDR2 SYGVKD. For the CDR3, the DNA is TGTGCCATCAGTGAGTCGGCAGGGTCTAGGTACGAGCAGTACTTC. Translated: CAISESAGSRYEQYF.

The chain employs TRBV2 and TRBJ2-3; tentative D call: TRBD2 (6 bases). The CDR3 extends over 13 amino acids. V was clipped by 6 bases and J by 6 bases, with 13 bases between them. The germline gives CDR1 SNHLY, CDR2 FYNNEI. CDR3 bases: TGTGCCAGCAGCCGGGAGATCTCCGATACGCAGTATTTT. It yields the protein CASSREISDTQYF. The full variable domain, in which reference TRBV2 and TRBJ2-3 provide the parts outside the CDR3, is EPEVTQTPSHQVTQMGQEVILRCVPISNHLYFYWYRQILGQKVEFLVSFYNNEISEKSEIFDDQFSVERPDGSNFTLKIRSTKLEDSAMYFCASSREISDTQYFGPGTRLTVL.

The chain joins TRBV21-1 to TRBJ1-4. TRBV21-1 is noted as a pseudogene. This CDR3 is 16 amino acids long. CDR3 bases: TGTGCCAGCAGCAAGGGAGGGGCTCCAACTAATGAAAAACTGTTTTTT. Protein product: CASSKGGAPTNEKLFF.

The V call is TRBV19, the J call TRBJ2-7; 9 bases are a match to TRBD1. The V gene end was trimmed by 5 bases and the J gene end by 5 bases; junction bases not matched to a gene: 19. This CDR3 contains 18 residues. Per germline, CDR1 LNHDA and CDR2 SQIVND (reference sequence). The DNA of the CDR3 is TGTGCCAGTAGTTCATTGTGGGGCTCGGGACAGGGTACGAACGAGCAGTACTTC. It encodes CASSSLWGSGQGTNEQYF. The variable domain in full, with the rest retrieved from reference TRBV19 and TRBJ2-7, is DGGITQSPKYLFRKEGQNVTLSCEQNLNHDAMYWYRQDPGQGLRLIYYSQIVNDFQKGDIAEGYSVSREKKESFPLTVTSAQKNPTAFYLCASSSLWGSGQGTNEQYFGPGTRLTVT.

This chain links TRBV19 with TRBJ1-2, with 7 bases lining up with TRBD1. Germline loops: CDR1 LNHDA, CDR2 SQIVND (reference sequence). With V trimmed by 5 bases and J by 1 base, 13 bases remained unmatched. The CDR3 loop spans 17 amino acids. The CDR3 region is CASSRPPTGKRNYGYTF. In nucleotides, the CDR3 is TGTGCCAGTAGTCGACCTCCGACAGGGAAACGTAACTATGGCTACACCTTC. The variable domain in full, completed from reference TRBV19 and TRBJ1-2, reads DGGITQSPKYLFRKEGQNVTLSCEQNLNHDAMYWYRQDPGQGLRLIYYSQIVNDFQKGDIAEGYSVSREKKESFPLTVTSAQKNPTAFYLCASSRPPTGKRNYGYTFGSGTRLTVV.

The rearrangement links TRBV7-2 to TRBJ2-5; a weak D match, TRBD1 (5 bases). TRBJ2-7 explains the end of the DNA better; the J call may be wrong. Germline CDR1 is SGHTA and CDR2 is FQGNSA. CDR3 length: 12 amino acids. The CDR3 reads CASSIDSYEQYF. The CDR3 region has the DNA TGTGCCAGCAGCATTGACAGCTACGAGCAGTACTTC.

The rearrangement joins TRBV18 to TRBJ1-3; TRBD1 is a possible D gene (6 bases). This CDR3 region has 17 residues. Germline CDR1 is KGHSH and CDR2 is LQKENI. V lost 3 bases, J lost 0 bases, and 15 bases lay in between. CDR3 sequence reads: CASSPYQGRASGNTIYF. As DNA, the CDR3 is TGTGCCAGCTCACCTTATCAGGGGCGGGCCTCTGGAAACACCATATATTTT.